These T cell receptor beta chains were read from a single sample in a study of control samples from healthy donors and cancer patients. This table comes from immunoSEQ multiplex PCR, and its TCRdb copy is limited to in-frame clones, with some not included. The table records about 58,000 clones, nearly 90% of them present only once. Sequenced sample: PBMCs. These receptors all stem from a man aged 60-69 years with colorectal cancer. Each CDR3 is given with its conserved first and last residue. D genes are given only for firm matches. Some rows have no size entry. The others give once, few or many, or a class for an expanded clone.

V	D	J	size	CDR3	DNA
TRBV5-4	NA	TRBJ1-5	NA	CASSLIGEGQPQHF	TGTGCCAGCAGCTTGATCGGGGAGGGTCAGCCCCAGCATTTT
TRBV2	NA	TRBJ1-5	NA	CASREENNQPQHF	TGTGCCAGCAGGGAAGAAAACAATCAGCCCCAGCATTTT
TRBV28	NA	TRBJ1-4	once	CASLTGNEKLFF	TGTGCCAGTCTAACAGGGAATGAAAAACTGTTTTTT
TRBV7-2	NA	TRBJ2-7	few	CASSLAGRLLTYEQYF	TGTGCCAGCAGCTTAGCGGGTCGGTTACTAACCTACGAGCAGTACTTC
TRBV19	NA	TRBJ1-1	NA	CASMASWGERAFF	TGTGCCAGTATGGCGAGCTGGGGCGAGCGGGCTTTCTTT
TRBV4-1	NA	TRBJ1-5	NA	CASSQDPRSSNQPQHF	TGCGCCAGCAGCCAAGACCCTCGGTCAAGCAATCAGCCCCAGCATTTT
TRBV3-1/TRBV3-2	NA	TRBJ2-7	NA	CASSQEGGYYEQYF	TGTGCCAGCAGCCAGGAGGGGGGATACTACGAGCAGTACTTC
TRBV18	TRBD1	TRBJ1-4	NA	CASSPGQGTNEKLFF	TGTGCCAGCTCACCCGGACAGGGCACTAATGAAAAACTGTTTTTT
TRBV19	NA	TRBJ1-2	NA	CASSMSYNYGYTF	TGTGCCAGTAGTATGTCCTATAACTATGGCTACACCTTC
TRBV11-3	NA	TRBJ2-1	NA	CASSLEGGLSYNEQFF	TGTGCCAGCAGCTTAGAGGGGGGCCTTTCCTACAATGAGCAGTTCTTC
TRBV5-6	NA	TRBJ1-5	NA	CASSNSQFPGQPQHF	TGTGCCAGCAGCAACTCACAATTTCCGGGGCAGCCCCAGCATTTT
TRBV30	NA	TRBJ1-2	once	CAWRALTSNYGYTF	TGTGCCTGGAGAGCCCTTACTTCTAACTATGGCTACACCTTC
TRBV11-2	NA	TRBJ2-1	NA	CASSLAGSYNEQFF	TGTGCCAGCAGCTTAGCAGGATCTTACAATGAGCAGTTCTTC
TRBV10-3	TRBD1	TRBJ1-1	NA	CAISGEGTANTEAFF	TGTGCCATCAGTGGAGAAGGGACAGCTAACACTGAAGCTTTCTTT
TRBV9	TRBD1	TRBJ1-4	NA	CASSYRTGPNEKLFF	TGTGCCAGCAGCTACCGGACAGGGCCTAATGAAAAACTGTTTTTT
TRBV5-6	NA	TRBJ2-2	NA	CASSLGVRAGELFF	TGTGCCAGCAGCTTGGGGGTTAGAGCCGGGGAGCTGTTTTTT
TRBV5-6	TRBD2	TRBJ2-3	NA	CASSLKLGLAGDTQYF	TGTGCCAGCAGCTTGAAGTTGGGACTAGCGGGTGATACGCAGTATTTT
TRBV7-9	NA	TRBJ2-3	NA	CASSFPGSQYF	TGTGCCAGCAGCTTCCCCGGATCGCAGTATTTT
TRBV28	NA	TRBJ1-6	few	CASSLSPRGIGTPLHF	TGTGCCAGCAGTTTATCCCCACGGGGTATTGGTACACCCCTCCACTTT
TRBV9	NA	TRBJ2-1	NA	CASSVGSSNEQFF	TGTGCCAGCAGCGTAGGCTCATCCAATGAGCAGTTCTTC
TRBV6-5	NA	TRBJ1-5	NA	CASSPRISNQPQHF	TGTGCCAGCAGTCCACGGATAAGCAATCAGCCCCAGCATTTT
TRBV28	NA	TRBJ2-1	NA	CASSFRQGAYNEQFF	TGTGCCAGCAGTTTCAGGCAGGGAGCCTACAATGAGCAGTTCTTC
TRBV27	TRBD1	TRBJ1-5	NA	CASSSLTGYSNQPQHF	TGTGCCAGCAGTTCCCTGACAGGGTATAGCAATCAGCCCCAGCATTTT
TRBV28	NA	TRBJ2-5	NA	CASSMTETQYF	TGTGCCAGCAGTATGACGGAGACCCAGTACTTC
TRBV6-5	TRBD2	TRBJ2-7	NA	CASRPGGSAYEQYF	TGTGCCAGCAGGCCGGGGGGATCAGCCTACGAGCAGTACTTC
TRBV7-8	NA	TRBJ1-6	NA	CASSPIPGQSNSPLHF	TGTGCCAGCAGCCCCATCCCGGGACAATCAAATTCACCCCTCCACTTT
TRBV27	NA	TRBJ1-2	NA	CASSLSGATPKKYGYTF	TGTGCCAGCAGTTTATCGGGGGCAACTCCCAAAAAGTATGGCTACACCTTC
TRBV2	NA	TRBJ1-5	NA	CASSLNRAPEGQPQHF	TGTGCCAGCAGCCTTAACCGGGCCCCGGAGGGTCAGCCCCAGCATTTT
TRBV19	NA	TRBJ2-7	NA	CASSTEGYSYEQYF	TGTGCCAGTAGTACCGAGGGATACTCCTACGAGCAGTACTTC
TRBV4-3	NA	TRBJ2-3	NA	CASSPMRGAAADTQYF	TGCGCCAGCAGCCCGATGAGGGGGGCTGCGGCAGATACGCAGTATTTT
TRBV5-6	NA	TRBJ2-7	NA	CASSAAYEQYF	TGTGCCAGCAGCGCGGCCTACGAGCAGTACTTC
TRBV20-1	NA	TRBJ2-7	few	CSALGGYEQYF	TGCAGTGCCCTGGGGGGCTACGAGCAGTACTTC
TRBV19	TRBD2	TRBJ2-1	NA	CASRGGGGSYNEQFF	TGTGCCAGTCGCGGGGGCGGGGGGTCCTACAATGAGCAGTTCTTC
TRBV3-1/TRBV3-2	TRBD2	TRBJ2-3	NA	CASSQDGERGGTDTQYF	TGTGCCAGCAGCCAAGATGGGGAGCGGGGGGGCACAGATACGCAGTATTTT
TRBV2	TRBD1	TRBJ1-6	NA	CASRRDSSYNSPLHF	TGTGCCAGCAGGCGGGACAGCTCGTATAATTCACCCCTCCACTTT
TRBV29-1	NA	TRBJ1-2	NA	CSVEAGVYGYTF	TGCAGCGTTGAGGCAGGGGTCTATGGCTACACCTTC
TRBV3-1/TRBV3-2	TRBD1	TRBJ2-7	NA	CASSLTWTGINRQYF	TGTGCCAGCAGCCTAACGTGGACAGGGATAAATCGGCAGTACTTC
TRBV4-2	NA	TRBJ2-7	NA	CASSQEGQRIYEQYF	TGTGCCAGCAGCCAAGAGGGGCAGAGGATCTACGAGCAGTACTTC
TRBV7-2	NA	TRBJ2-7	once	CASSVFRNAEQYF	TGTGCCAGCAGCGTATTTAGGAATGCCGAGCAGTACTTC
TRBV12-5	TRBD1	TRBJ2-7	NA	CASGTGTGVYEQYF	TGTGCTAGTGGTACCGGGACAGGGGTCTACGAGCAGTACTTC
TRBV7-9	NA	TRBJ1-3	once	CASSHTAGAVGNTIYF	TGTGCCAGCAGCCACACCGCCGGGGCCGTGGGAAACACCATATATTTT
TRBV15	NA	TRBJ2-2	NA	CATSRYLNEELFF	TGTGCCACCAGCAGGTACCTGAACGAGGAGCTGTTTTTT
TRBV12-3/TRBV12-4	NA	TRBJ1-2	NA	CASSNPGTYGYTF	TGTGCCAGCAGTAACCCCGGGACCTATGGCTACACCTTC
TRBV27	TRBD1	TRBJ2-3	once	CASSFLARGTITDTQYF	TGTGCCAGCAGTTTCCTGGCCAGGGGGACAATTACAGATACGCAGTATTTT
TRBV7-2	NA	TRBJ1-1	NA	CASSGAVNTEAFF	TGTGCCAGCAGCGGGGCCGTGAACACTGAAGCTTTCTTT
TRBV28	NA	TRBJ1-5	NA	CASSSLAGQPQHF	TGTGCCAGCAGTTCCCTTGCGGGTCAGCCCCAGCATTTT